The sequence of this TCR beta chain was determined in a study of blood T cells in healthy people across ages. The study's findings and limits: Whereas aged donors had fewer naive CD4+ cells, long-lived donors had more of them and higher diversity. While age rose, TCR beta diversity per million T cells dropped in a roughly linear way.

This clonotype was picked up a small number of times. The antigen is not known. Per-sample PBMC isolation yielded at least 6.5 million cells. The CDR3 consists of 12 residues. V was clipped by 5 bases and J by 5 bases, with 9 bases between them. Germline CDR1 is SEHNR and CDR2 is FQNEAQ (reference sequence). Primers used in a second PCR of about 7 to 11 cycles were a sample-barcoded 5' primer and a J-beta primer mix. Each cDNA molecule was tagged by a template-switch adaptor with 12 random nucleotides. Each CDR3 protein gets one entry after TCRdb re-called the 5' RACE reads with MiXCR. The sample shows about 1.7 million distinct CDR3 sequences, about 30% of them seen only once.

Sequencing used blood. The sequence came from a woman in her thirties in good health. The chain joins TRBV7-9 to TRBJ1-2; no definite D call. CDR3 in amino acids: CASSPWTYGYTF. The CDR3 DNA reads TGTGCCAGCAGCCCGTGGACGTATGGCTACACCTTC.